This TCR beta chain was sequenced in a study of blood T cell repertoires in COVID-19 (dated by TCRdb to the early 2020s). Concerning the study at large: Collaborator samples came from the United States, Italy and Spain and covered acute and convalescent phases of COVID-19. Where HLA class I and class II types were available, the types were taken from metadata supplied by the sample provider, not from assay-based typing. A freely available public database, intended as a resource for researchers studying the immune response to SARS-CoV-2, is where the repertoires were released. Samples were obtained from the ongoing ImmuneRACE study (first 160 participants) and from approximately 1,200 subjects provided by 6 global collaborators. A de-identified subject ID, COVID-19 status, age in years and sex were almost always included in the sample metadata. The material from the prospective study consisted of cDNA or gDNA derived from T cells, B-cell-depleted T cells, or PBMCs. Subjects who had been exposed to COVID-19, were actively infected with it, or had recovered from it provided the deeply sampled blood TCRbeta repertoires that made up the dataset.

Enrolling through a virtual design, the prospective study's participants ranged in age from about 18 to 100 years and lived across 24 United States geographic areas. Cohort assignment in the prospective study relied on participant-reported clinical history from a screening survey and a study questionnaire. ImmuneRACE Cohort 3 recovered participants were defined by two consecutive negative NP/OP PCR tests, healthcare professional clearance, or symptom resolution. In the prospective study, whole blood, serum and a nasopharyngeal or oropharyngeal swab were collected from each participant by mobile phlebotomists. Over an approximately 2-month period, participants in the prospective study had the option of providing additional blood draws and questionnaires. Prospective study blood samples were shipped either frozen or at room temperature before DNA extraction. In regard to this clone: Its antigen target is currently unknown. No base quality information exists; no much larger clone differs at one position.

On the study overall, not on this receptor specifically: The amount of clinical and demographic metadata varied by source and participant and was provided uncurated.

V trim: 4 bases; J trim: 0 bases; unmatched bases: 4. The germline V gene (reference sequence) yields SEHNR for CDR1 and FQNEAQ for CDR2. The cysteine opens and the phenylalanine closes a CDR3 of 16 amino acids. The only DNA kept is the CDR3, 48 bases in frame from the first base. TCRbeta CDR3 regions were amplified from genomic DNA by means of the immunoSEQ Assay, a bias-controlled multiplex PCR. In the source study's methods: The number of nucleated cells in each sample was estimated from the amplification of reference gene primers within the assay. To quantify the absolute abundance of each unique TCRbeta CDR3 rearrangement, sequence reads were collapsed and filtered. For each sample, productive Simpson clonality was calculated as the square root of Simpson's diversity index across productive rearrangements. Sourced from immuneACCESS, this table was stored by TCRdb with only in-frame sequences that have V and J called. A share of the clones is absent; for the studies checked, an unresolved V gene accounts for under half, and the remainder has no known explanation. V, J and clone size are taken as reported in that table, and D and trimming were inferred from the DNA itself. The sample profile shows fewer than 500,000 clones; around 87% of them were found once. The ten largest clones add up to 1% to 1.5% of the sample.

The source is a man aged 30 to 45 who had recovered from COVID-19. Source material: PBMCs or T cells enriched from blood (not recorded which). Recombination linked TRBV7-9 to TRBJ1-5; 9 bases in the junction line up with TRBD1. The CDR3 sequence is CASSSVTGGSNQPQHF. The DNA sequence is TGTGCCAGCAGCTCAGTGACAGGGGGTAGCAATCAGCCCCAGCATTTT.